The rows below give T cell receptor beta chains drawn from one sample of a study of blood T cells in healthy people across ages. Via MiXCR, TCRdb re-called the 5' RACE reads, giving one row per CDR3 protein. This table holds about 760,000 distinct CDR3 sequences, just over 55% found once. Material for sequencing was blood. Receptors originate from a middle-aged man in good health. Each CDR3 is given with its conserved first and last residue. D genes are given only for firm matches. Not all rows give a size; the values are once, few, many and, for expanded clones, a class.

TRBV15	once	TRBJ2-3	NA	CATSYPGSTDTQYF	TGTGCCACCAGCTATCCCGGGAGTACAGATACGCAGTATTTT
TRBV28	NA	TRBJ1-2	NA	CATPPGRGDYGYTF	TGTGCCACACCGCCAGGGAGGGGAGACTATGGCTACACCTTC
TRBV10-3	NA	TRBJ1-1	NA	CAISVGEAAGNTEAFF	TGTGCCATCAGTGTAGGGGAGGCGGCAGGAAACACTGAAGCTTTCTTT
TRBV14	NA	TRBJ2-7	TRBD1	CASSPRTGEGEQYF	TGTGCCAGCAGCCCTAGGACAGGGGAGGGCGAGCAGTACTTC
TRBV28	NA	TRBJ2-1	NA	CASSWRGHEQFF	TGTGCCAGCAGTTGGAGGGGGCATGAGCAGTTCTTC
TRBV28	NA	TRBJ2-7	NA	CASSRKGLTAGASYEQYF	TGTGCCAGCAGCCGAAAGGGGCTTACCGCGGGGGCCTCCTACGAGCAGTACTTC
TRBV5-1	few	TRBJ2-5	NA	CASSSPTGVQETQYF	TGCGCCAGCAGCTCGCCCACGGGGGTCCAAGAGACCCAGTACTTC
TRBV20-1	NA	TRBJ2-3	TRBD2	CSALLTSGIADTQYF	TGCAGTGCCCTACTGACTAGCGGGATCGCAGATACGCAGTATTTT
TRBV28	once	TRBJ1-1	TRBD1	CASSSGQGDGTEAFF	TGTGCCAGCAGTTCCGGACAGGGGGACGGCACTGAAGCTTTCTTT
TRBV28	NA	TRBJ1-1	NA	CASTIVGALMNTEAFF	TGTGCCAGCACCATCGTGGGGGCGTTAATGAACACTGAAGCTTTCTTT
TRBV29-1	few	TRBJ2-3	NA	CSVVQHSTDTQYF	TGCAGCGTGGTACAGCATAGCACAGATACGCAGTATTTT
TRBV3-1	NA	TRBJ2-7	TRBD2	CASSQFAGGSYEQYF	TGTGCCAGCAGCCAGTTCGCGGGAGGCTCCTACGAGCAGTACTTC
TRBV25-1	NA	TRBJ1-1	NA	CASSDRAGQNTEAFF	TGTGCCAGCAGTGATCGCGCAGGCCAAAACACTGAAGCTTTCTTT
TRBV20-1	NA	TRBJ2-7	TRBD2	CSATYIAGVGYEQYF	TGCAGTGCTACGTATATAGCGGGAGTTGGGTACGAGCAGTACTTC
TRBV7-8	NA	TRBJ2-5	TRBD1	CASTFTGGTETQYF	TGTGCCAGCACCTTTACAGGGGGCACAGAGACCCAGTACTTC
TRBV20-1	NA	TRBJ2-1	TRBD2	CSARDQGTSGAGEQFF	TGCAGTGCTAGAGATCAAGGGACTAGCGGGGCCGGTGAGCAGTTCTTC
TRBV28	NA	TRBJ2-4	NA	CASSGTENIQYF	TGTGCCAGCAGTGGGACCGAAAACATTCAGTACTTC
TRBV7-2	NA	TRBJ2-3	NA	CASSLSLTSTDTQYF	TGTGCCAGCAGCTTAAGTCTTACTAGCACAGATACGCAGTATTTT
TRBV25-1	NA	TRBJ1-6	NA	CASSELFSRDSPLHF	TGTGCCAGCAGTGAATTGTTCTCAAGGGATTCACCCCTCCACTTT
TRBV15	few	TRBJ1-2	TRBD1	CATSRGQGEGYTF	TGTGCCACCAGCAGAGGACAGGGAGAAGGCTACACCTTC
TRBV28	NA	TRBJ2-7	TRBD2	CASSLPTSGRSYEQYF	TGTGCCAGCAGTTTGCCAACTAGCGGGAGGAGCTACGAGCAGTACTTC
TRBV27	NA	TRBJ2-7	TRBD1	CASRTGPYEQYF	TGTGCCAGCAGGACAGGGCCGTACGAGCAGTACTTC
TRBV18	NA	TRBJ1-2	TRBD1	CASPPGQGTGGYTF	TGTGCCAGCCCACCTGGACAGGGGACGGGAGGCTACACCTTC
TRBV12-3/TRBV12-4	NA	TRBJ1-5	NA	CASGLGTSNQPQHF	TGTGCCAGCGGACTGGGGACATCTAATCAGCCCCAGCATTTT
TRBV28	NA	TRBJ2-1	TRBD2	CASSLPRGAGANEQFF	TGTGCCAGCAGTTTACCCCGGGGAGCGGGGGCCAATGAGCAGTTCTTC
TRBV7-2	NA	TRBJ2-7	TRBD1	CASSPLDRASYEQYF	TGTGCCAGCAGCCCCCTGGACAGGGCCTCCTACGAGCAGTACTTC